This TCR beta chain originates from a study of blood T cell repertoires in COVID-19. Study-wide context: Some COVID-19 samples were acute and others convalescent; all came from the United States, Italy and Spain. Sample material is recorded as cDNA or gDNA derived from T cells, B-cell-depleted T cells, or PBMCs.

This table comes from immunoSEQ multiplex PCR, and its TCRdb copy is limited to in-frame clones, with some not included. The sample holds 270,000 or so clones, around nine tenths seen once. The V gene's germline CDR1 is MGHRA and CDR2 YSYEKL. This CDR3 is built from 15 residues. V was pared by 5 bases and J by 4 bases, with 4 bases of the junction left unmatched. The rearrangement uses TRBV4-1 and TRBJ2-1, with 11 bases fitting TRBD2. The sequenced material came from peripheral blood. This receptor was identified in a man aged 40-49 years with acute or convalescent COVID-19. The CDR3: CASSYGTSGYNEQFF. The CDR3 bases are TGCGCCAGCAGCTACGGGACTAGCGGTTACAATGAGCAGTTCTTC.